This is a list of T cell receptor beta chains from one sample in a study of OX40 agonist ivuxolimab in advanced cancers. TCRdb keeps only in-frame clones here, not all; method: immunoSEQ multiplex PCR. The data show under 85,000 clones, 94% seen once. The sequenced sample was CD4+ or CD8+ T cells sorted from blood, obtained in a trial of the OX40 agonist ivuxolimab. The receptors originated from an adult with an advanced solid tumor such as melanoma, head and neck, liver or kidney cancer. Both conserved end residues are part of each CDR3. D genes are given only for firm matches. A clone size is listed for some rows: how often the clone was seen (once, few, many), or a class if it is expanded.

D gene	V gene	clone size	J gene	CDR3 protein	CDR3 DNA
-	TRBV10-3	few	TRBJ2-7	CAISTPTYEQYF	TGTGCCATCAGTACTCCTACCTACGAGCAGTACTTC
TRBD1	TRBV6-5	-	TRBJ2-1	CASRPRTGKNEQFF	TGTGCCAGCAGGCCACGGACAGGGAAGAATGAGCAGTTCTTC
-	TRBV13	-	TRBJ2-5	CASSSRGREETQYF	TGTGCCAGCAGCTCCCGGGGGCGCGAAGAGACCCAGTACTTC
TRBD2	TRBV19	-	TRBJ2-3	CASSPGLAGGPLDTQYF	TGTGCCAGTAGTCCGGGACTAGCGGGAGGGCCGCTTGATACGCAGTATTTT
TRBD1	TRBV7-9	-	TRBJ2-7	CASSSPRGPYEQYF	TGTGCCAGCAGCTCCCCCAGGGGGCCCTACGAGCAGTACTTC
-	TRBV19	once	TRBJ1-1	CATPGGLEAFF	TGTGCCACCCCTGGGGGGCTTGAAGCTTTCTTT
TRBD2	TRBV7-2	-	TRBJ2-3	CASSPVGGWGTDTQYF	TGTGCCAGCAGCCCGGTGGGGGGGTGGGGTACAGATACGCAGTATTTT
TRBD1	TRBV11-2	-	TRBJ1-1	CASSSGTVVTEAFF	TGTGCCAGCAGCTCCGGGACAGTAGTTACTGAAGCTTTCTTT
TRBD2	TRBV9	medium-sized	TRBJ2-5	CASSVGTGGEETQYF	TGTGCCAGCAGCGTAGGGACGGGAGGGGAGGAGACCCAGTACTTC
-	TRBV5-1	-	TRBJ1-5	CASSLSGSGGGQPQHF	TGCGCCAGCAGCTTGTCGGGTAGTGGGGGAGGCCAGCCCCAGCATTTT
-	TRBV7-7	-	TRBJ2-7	CASSLASGASYEQYF	TGTGCTAGCAGCTTAGCGTCGGGGGCTTCGTACGAGCAGTACTTC
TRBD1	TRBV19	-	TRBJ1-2	CASSIAGGSGYTF	TGTGCCAGTAGTATAGCAGGGGGCAGTGGCTACACCTTC
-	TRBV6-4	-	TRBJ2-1	CASSDGYNEQFF	TGTGCCAGCAGTGACGGGTACAATGAGCAGTTCTTC
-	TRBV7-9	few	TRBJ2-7	CASSLTGDWDEQYF	TGTGCCAGCAGCTTAACAGGGGACTGGGACGAGCAGTACTTC
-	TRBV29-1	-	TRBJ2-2	CSVVRESGELFF	TGCAGCGTTGTGAGGGAATCCGGGGAGCTGTTTTTT
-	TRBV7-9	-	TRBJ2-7	CASSLERSEQYF	TGTGCCAGCAGCTTAGAAAGAAGCGAGCAGTACTTC
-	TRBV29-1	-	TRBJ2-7	CSVWADTYEQYF	TGCAGCGTGTGGGCAGACACCTACGAGCAGTACTTC
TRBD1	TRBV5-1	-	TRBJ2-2	CASSLVGQGGTGELFF	TGCGCCAGCAGCTTGGTGGGACAGGGTGGCACCGGGGAGCTGTTTTTT
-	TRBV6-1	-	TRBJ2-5	CASSTSPNPQETQYF	TGTGCCAGCAGTACTAGCCCGAATCCTCAAGAGACCCAGTACTTC
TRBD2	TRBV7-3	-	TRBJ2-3	CASSQTSGGDTQYF	TGTGCCAGCAGCCAGACTAGCGGGGGGGATACGCAGTATTTT
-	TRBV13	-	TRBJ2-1	CASSLGVSGGVINEQFF	TGTGCCAGCAGCTTAGGCGTAAGTGGCGGAGTGATCAATGAGCAGTTCTTC
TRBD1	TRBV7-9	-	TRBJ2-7	CASSLGPRGQGLSYEQYF	TGTGCCAGCAGCTTAGGGCCTAGGGGGCAGGGTTTGTCCTACGAGCAGTACTTC
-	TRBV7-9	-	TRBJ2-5	CASSLDPERETQYF	TGTGCCAGCAGCTTAGACCCCGAAAGGGAGACCCAGTACTTC
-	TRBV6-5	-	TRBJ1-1	CASSYSRGYTEAFF	TGTGCCAGCAGTTACTCACGGGGGTACACTGAAGCTTTCTTT